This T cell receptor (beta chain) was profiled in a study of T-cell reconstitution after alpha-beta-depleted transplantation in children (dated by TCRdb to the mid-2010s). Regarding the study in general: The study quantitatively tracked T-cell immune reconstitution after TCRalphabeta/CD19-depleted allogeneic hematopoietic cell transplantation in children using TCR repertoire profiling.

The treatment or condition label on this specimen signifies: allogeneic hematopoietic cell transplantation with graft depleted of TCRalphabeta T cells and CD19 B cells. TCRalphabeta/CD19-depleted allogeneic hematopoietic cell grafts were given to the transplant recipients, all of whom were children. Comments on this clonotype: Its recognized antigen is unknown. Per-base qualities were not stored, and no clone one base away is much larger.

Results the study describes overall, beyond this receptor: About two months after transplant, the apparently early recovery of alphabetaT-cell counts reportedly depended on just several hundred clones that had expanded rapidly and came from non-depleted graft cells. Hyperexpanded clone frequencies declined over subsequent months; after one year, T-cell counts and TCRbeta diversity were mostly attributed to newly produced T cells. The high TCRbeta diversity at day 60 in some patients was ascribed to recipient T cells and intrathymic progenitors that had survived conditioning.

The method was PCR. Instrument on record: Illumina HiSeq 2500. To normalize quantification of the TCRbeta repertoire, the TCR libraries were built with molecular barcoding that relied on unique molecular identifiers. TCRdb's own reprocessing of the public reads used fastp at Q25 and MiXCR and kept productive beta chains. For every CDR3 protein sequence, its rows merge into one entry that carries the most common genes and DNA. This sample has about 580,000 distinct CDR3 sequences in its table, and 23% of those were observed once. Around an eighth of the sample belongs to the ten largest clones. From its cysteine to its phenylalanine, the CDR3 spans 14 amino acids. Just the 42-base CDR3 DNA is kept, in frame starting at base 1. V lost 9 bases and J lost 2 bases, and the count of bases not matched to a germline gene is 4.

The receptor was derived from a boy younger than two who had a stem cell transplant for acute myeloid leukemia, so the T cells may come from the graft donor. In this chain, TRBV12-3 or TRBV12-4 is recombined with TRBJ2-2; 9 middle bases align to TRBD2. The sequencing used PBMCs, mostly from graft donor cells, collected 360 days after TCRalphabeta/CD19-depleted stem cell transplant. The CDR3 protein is CASWRGGNTGELFF. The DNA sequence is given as TGTGCCAGTTGGCGGGGGGGTAACACCGGGGAGCTGTTTTTT.